This is a list of T cell receptor beta chains from one sample in a study of cytomegalovirus exposure and HLA in healthy donors. The protocol was immunoSEQ multiplex PCR, while the TCRdb copy is restricted to in-frame clones and leaves out a portion. The sample has approximately 110,000 clones, about 74% seen once. The source material was PBMCs. All receptors derive from a man aged 25-45 years in good health and CMV-seropositive. The conserved cysteine and the conserved F or W are not part of the CDR3 here. Clone size is given for some rows only: seen once, a few or many times, or a class if the clone is expanded.

size,V,CDR3
.,TRBV4-3,ASSQELGRGEKLF
many,TRBV4-1,ASSQMTGSWYEQY
.,TRBV27,ASSLGGGYTDTQY
.,TRBV5-6,ASGEGGNTIY
.,TRBV28,ASSLGARQYTEAL
.,TRBV28,ASSLFGQNTYEQY
few,TRBV4-1,ASSQTFREEQPQH
.,TRBV6-5,ASSPMGLAGGQY
.,TRBV28,ASSVLGGTRQETQY
once,TRBV5-4,ASSRDRENTDTQY
.,TRBV4-3,ASRAGVRDSPLH
few,TRBV21-1,ASRYWGLGPGELF
once,TRBV2,ASGRRQGGMYEQY
.,TRBV4-1,ASSQGNRAETQY
.,TRBV7-3,ASSRGWAGGSLETQY
.,TRBV7-9,ASSLAQGRNNEQF
.,TRBV28,ASLAFGGARGYT
.,TRBV4-3,ASSQARGGGAGETQY
.,TRBV11-2,ASSLGSGVFSYGYT
.,TRBV30,AWKRQGTPGNTIY
.,TRBV5-6,ASSLGFSGGPNTGELF
.,TRBV28,ASSLGPKGGTDTQY
.,TRBV5-1,ASSPGHSSGTDTQY
.,TRBV6-5,ASSYSGGPNTEAF
.,TRBV6-4,ASSERGGLDSSTDTQY
.,TRBV2,ASRDLSETQY
.,TRBV5-1,ASSLGGAGTEAF